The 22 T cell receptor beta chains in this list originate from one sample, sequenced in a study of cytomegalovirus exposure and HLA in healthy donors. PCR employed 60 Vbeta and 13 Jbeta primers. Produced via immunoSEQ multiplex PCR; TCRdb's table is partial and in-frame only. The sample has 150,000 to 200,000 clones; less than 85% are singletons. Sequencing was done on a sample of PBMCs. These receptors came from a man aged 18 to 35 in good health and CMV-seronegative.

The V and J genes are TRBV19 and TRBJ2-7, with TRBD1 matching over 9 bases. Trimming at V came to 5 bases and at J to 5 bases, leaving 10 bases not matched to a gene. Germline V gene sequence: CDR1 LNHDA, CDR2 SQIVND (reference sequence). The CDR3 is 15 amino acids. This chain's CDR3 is CASSFRDRDYHEQYF. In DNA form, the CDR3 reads TGTGCCAGTAGTTTCCGGGACAGGGACTACCACGAGCAGTACTTC.

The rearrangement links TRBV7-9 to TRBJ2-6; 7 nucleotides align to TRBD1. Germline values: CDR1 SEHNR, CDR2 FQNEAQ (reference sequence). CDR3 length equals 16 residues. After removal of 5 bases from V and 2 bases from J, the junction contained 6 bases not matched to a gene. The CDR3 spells CASSLGDRAGANVLTF. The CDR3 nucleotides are TGTGCCAGCAGCCTAGGCGACAGGGCTGGGGCCAACGTCCTGACTTTC.

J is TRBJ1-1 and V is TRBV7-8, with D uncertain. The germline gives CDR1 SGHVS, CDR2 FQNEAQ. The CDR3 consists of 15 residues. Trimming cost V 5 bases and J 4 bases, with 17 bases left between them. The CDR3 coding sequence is TGTGCCAGCAGCCCCGAATCCAAACCCAGCACTGAAGCTTTCTTT. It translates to CASSPESKPSTEAFF.

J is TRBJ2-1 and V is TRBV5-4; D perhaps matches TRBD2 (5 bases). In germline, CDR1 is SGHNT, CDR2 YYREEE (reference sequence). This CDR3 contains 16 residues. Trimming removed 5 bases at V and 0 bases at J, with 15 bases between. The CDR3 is CASSPSGDGSYNEQFF. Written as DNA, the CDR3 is TGTGCCAGCAGTCCCAGCGGCGACGGCTCCTACAATGAGCAGTTCTTC.

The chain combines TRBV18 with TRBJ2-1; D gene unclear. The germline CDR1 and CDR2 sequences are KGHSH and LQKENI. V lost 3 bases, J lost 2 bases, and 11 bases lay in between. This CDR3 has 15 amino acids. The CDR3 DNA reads TGTGCCAGCTCACCCACGGGTTCTCCCTACAATGAGCAGTTCTTC. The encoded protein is CASSPTGSPYNEQFF.

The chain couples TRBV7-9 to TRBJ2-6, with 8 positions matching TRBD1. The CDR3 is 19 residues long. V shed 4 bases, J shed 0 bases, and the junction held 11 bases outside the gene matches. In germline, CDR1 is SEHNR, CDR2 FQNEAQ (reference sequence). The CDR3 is CASSSIWTGLNSGANVLTF. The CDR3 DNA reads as TGTGCCAGCAGCTCCATATGGACAGGGCTGAACTCTGGGGCCAACGTCCTGACTTTC.

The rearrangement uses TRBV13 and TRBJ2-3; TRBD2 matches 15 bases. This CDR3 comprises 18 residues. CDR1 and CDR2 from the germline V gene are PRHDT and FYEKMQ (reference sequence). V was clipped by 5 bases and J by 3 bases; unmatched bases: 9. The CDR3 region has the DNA TGTGCCAGCAGCGAAGCCGGACTAGCGGGGGGGGGAACAGATACGCAGTATTTT. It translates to CASSEAGLAGGGTDTQYF.

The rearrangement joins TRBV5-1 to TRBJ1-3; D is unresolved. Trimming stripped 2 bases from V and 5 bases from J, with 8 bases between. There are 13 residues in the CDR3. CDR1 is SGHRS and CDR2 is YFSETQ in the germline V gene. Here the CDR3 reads CASSFGKRNTIYF. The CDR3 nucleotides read TGCGCCAGCAGCTTTGGCAAAAGAAACACCATATATTTT.

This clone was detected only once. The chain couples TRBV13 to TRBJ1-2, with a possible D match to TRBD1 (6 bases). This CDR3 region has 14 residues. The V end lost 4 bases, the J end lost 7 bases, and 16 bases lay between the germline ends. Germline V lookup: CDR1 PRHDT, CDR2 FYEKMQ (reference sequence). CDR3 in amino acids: CASSYFQGISGYTF. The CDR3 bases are TGTGCCAGCAGCTATTTCCAGGGGATCAGTGGCTACACCTTC. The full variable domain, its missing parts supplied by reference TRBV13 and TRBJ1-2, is AAGVIQSPRHLIKEKRETATLKCYPIPRHDTVYWYQQGPGQDPQFLISFYEKMQSDKGSIPDRFSAQQFSDYHSELNMSSLELGDSALYFCASSYFQGISGYTFGSGTRLTVV.

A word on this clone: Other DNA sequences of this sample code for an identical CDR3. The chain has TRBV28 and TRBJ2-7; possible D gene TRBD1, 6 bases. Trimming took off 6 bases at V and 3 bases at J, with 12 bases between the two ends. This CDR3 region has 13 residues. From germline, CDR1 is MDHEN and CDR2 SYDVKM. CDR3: CASSSGQFYEQYF. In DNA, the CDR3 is TGTGCCAGCAGCTCGGGACAATTCTACGAGCAGTACTTC.

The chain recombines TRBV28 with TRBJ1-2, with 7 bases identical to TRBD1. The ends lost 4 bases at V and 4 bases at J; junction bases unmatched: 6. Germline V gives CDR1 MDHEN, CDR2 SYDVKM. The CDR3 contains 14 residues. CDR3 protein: CASSSGDRSYGYTF. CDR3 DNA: TGTGCCAGCAGTTCGGGGGACAGATCCTATGGCTACACCTTC.

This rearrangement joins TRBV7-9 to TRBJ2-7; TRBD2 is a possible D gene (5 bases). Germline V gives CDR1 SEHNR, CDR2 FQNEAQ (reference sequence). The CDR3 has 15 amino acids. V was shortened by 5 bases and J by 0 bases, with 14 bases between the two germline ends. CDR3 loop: CASSPASGSSYEQYF. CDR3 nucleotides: TGTGCCAGCAGCCCCGCAAGCGGAAGCTCCTACGAGCAGTACTTC.

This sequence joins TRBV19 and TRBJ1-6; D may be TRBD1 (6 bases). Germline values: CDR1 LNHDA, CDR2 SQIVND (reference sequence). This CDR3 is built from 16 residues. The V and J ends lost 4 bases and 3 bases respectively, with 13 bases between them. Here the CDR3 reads CASSTGQLNYNSPLHF. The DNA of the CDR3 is TGTGCCAGTAGTACCGGACAGCTCAACTATAATTCACCCCTCCACTTT.

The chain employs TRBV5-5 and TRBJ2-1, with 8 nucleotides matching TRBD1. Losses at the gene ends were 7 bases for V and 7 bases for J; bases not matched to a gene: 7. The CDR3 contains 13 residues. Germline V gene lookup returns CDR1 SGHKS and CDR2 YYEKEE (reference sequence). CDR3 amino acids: CASEGQESNEQFF. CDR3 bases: TGTGCCAGCGAGGGACAGGAGTCTAATGAGCAGTTCTTC.

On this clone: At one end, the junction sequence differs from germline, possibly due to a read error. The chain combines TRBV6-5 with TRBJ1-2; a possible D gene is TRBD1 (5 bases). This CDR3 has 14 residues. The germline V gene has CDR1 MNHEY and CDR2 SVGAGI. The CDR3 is CASSYLGLTDGYTF. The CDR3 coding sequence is TGTGCCAGCAGCTACTTGGGACTTACCGATGGCTACACCTTC.

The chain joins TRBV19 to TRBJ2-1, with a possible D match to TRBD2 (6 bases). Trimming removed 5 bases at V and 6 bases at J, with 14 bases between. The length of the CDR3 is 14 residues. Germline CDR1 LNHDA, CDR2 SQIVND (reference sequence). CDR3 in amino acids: CASSPGRGVNEQFF. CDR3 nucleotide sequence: TGTGCCAGTAGTCCGGGCCGCGGGGTCAATGAGCAGTTCTTC.

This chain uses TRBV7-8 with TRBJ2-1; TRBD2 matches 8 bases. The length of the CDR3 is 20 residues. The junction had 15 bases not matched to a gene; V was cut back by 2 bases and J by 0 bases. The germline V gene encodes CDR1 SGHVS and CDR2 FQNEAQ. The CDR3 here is CASSLRLATSAGGSYNEQFF. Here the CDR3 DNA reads TGTGCCAGCAGCTTACGATTGGCGACTAGCGCGGGGGGCTCCTACAATGAGCAGTTCTTC.

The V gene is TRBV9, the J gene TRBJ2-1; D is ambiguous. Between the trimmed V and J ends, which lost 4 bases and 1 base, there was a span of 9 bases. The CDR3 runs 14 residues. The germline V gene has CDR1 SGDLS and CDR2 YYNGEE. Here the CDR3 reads CASSTGSSYNEQFF. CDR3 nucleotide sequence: TGTGCCAGCAGCACCGGGTCTTCCTACAATGAGCAGTTCTTC.

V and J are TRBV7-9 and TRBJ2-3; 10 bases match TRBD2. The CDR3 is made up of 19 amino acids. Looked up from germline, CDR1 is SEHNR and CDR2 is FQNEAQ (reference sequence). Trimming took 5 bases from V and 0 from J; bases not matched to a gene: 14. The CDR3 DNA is TGTGCCAGCAGCAAAGGGACTAGCGTGACACTATCTAGCACAGATACGCAGTATTTT. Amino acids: CASSKGTSVTLSSTDTQYF.

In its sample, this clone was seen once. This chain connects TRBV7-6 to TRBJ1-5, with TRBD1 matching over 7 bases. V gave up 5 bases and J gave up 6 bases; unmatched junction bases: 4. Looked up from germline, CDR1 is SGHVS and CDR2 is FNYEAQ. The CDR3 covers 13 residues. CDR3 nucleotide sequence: TGTGCCAGCAGCCCACAGGGGCGTCAGCCCCAGCATTTT. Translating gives CASSPQGRQPQHF.

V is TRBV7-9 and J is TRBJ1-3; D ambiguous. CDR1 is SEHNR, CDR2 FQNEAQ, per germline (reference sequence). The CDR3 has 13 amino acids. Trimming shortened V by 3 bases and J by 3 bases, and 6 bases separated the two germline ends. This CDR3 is CASSFVVGNTIYF. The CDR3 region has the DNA TGTGCCAGCAGCTTTGTCGTTGGAAACACCATATATTTT.

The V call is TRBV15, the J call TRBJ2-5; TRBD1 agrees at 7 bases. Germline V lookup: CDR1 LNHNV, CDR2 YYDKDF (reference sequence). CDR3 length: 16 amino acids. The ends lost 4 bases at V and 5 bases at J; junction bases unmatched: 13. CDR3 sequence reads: CATSTWTGRGLETQYF. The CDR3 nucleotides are TGTGCCACCAGCACCTGGACCGGCAGGGGGTTGGAGACCCAGTACTTC.